Shown below are 10 T cell receptor beta chains from a single sample sequenced in a study of CD4 T cells in relation to SARS-CoV-2 and coronaviruses. Assay: immunoSEQ multiplex PCR; the TCRdb copy retains only in-frame clones and omits some. This sample has some 46,000 clones, with almost 85% found just once. These receptors lack a known antigen. Sequenced input: naive CD4+ T cells from PBMCs, cultured in vitro. Sample subset: naive CD4+ T cells isolated by negative enrichment. The source of these receptors is an adult with COVID-19.

The rearrangement joins TRBV28 to TRBJ1-6; maybe TRBD1 (6 bases). There are 15 residues in the CDR3. V lost 5 bases, J lost 3 bases, and 11 bases lay in between. Germline V gene data show CDR1 as MDHEN and CDR2 as SYDVKM. CDR3 DNA: TGTGCCAGCAGTCAGGGGAGAGGCTATAATTCACCCCTCCACTTT. Translation: CASSQGRGYNSPLHF.

The chain recombines TRBV18 with TRBJ1-1; no firm D call. This CDR3 spans 14 amino acids. V was clipped by 4 bases and J by 3 bases, with 12 bases between them. Germline V lookup: CDR1 KGHSH, CDR2 LQKENI. The CDR3 protein is CASSQQSLDTEAFF. CDR3 DNA sequence: TGTGCCAGCTCACAACAGTCGTTGGACACTGAAGCTTTCTTT.

The V and J genes are TRBV4-2 and TRBJ2-7; D is unresolved. CDR3 size: 16 residues. V was cut by 0 bases and J by 3 bases, with 15 bases left in between. Looked up from germline, CDR1 is LGHNA and CDR2 is YNFKEQ. The CDR3 nucleotides read TGTGCCAGCAGCCAAGAGTCCCGGAGAATGGGCTACGAGCAGTACTTC. This gives the protein CASSQESRRMGYEQYF.

The V and J genes are TRBV4-2 and TRBJ1-2; 7 nucleotides line up with TRBD1. CDR3 length equals 14 residues. Germline V lookup: CDR1 LGHNA, CDR2 YNFKEQ. The ends lost 1 base at V and 6 bases at J; junction bases unmatched: 5. CDR3 DNA: TGTGCCAGCAGCCAAGGACAGGGAAGCGATGGCTACACCTTC. This encodes CASSQGQGSDGYTF.

This sequence joins TRBV7-9 and TRBJ2-7; D may match TRBD1 or TRBD2 (5 bases each). The germline V gene has CDR1 SEHNR and CDR2 FQNEAQ (reference sequence). The CDR3 consists of 15 residues. V lost 6 bases and J lost 7, with 22 bases in between. CDR3 region: CASRAIAGSSGEQYF. DNA for the CDR3: TGTGCCAGCAGAGCGATTGCAGGGAGCTCGGGGGAGCAGTACTTC.

V and J are TRBV6-6 and TRBJ2-5; TRBD1 agrees at 8 bases. Germline CDR1 MNHNY, CDR2 SVGAGI (reference sequence). The trim removed 7 bases at V and 4 bases at J, leaving 2 bases unmatched. The CDR3 runs to 12 residues. The CDR3 loop is CASTTGGETQYF. In DNA form, the CDR3 reads TGTGCCAGCACCACAGGGGGAGAGACCCAGTACTTC.

This clone appeared once. J is TRBJ2-3 and V is TRBV9, with 8 bases fitting TRBD1. CDR3 length equals 18 residues. The J segment lost 2 bases and the V segment lost 0 bases, leaving 11 bases of the junction unmatched. Germline CDR1 reads SGDLS; CDR2 reads YYNGEE. Here the CDR3 DNA reads TGTGCCAGCAGCGTAGGGTATCCGACAGGGGCGGACACAGATACGCAGTATTTT. Translating gives CASSVGYPTGADTDTQYF. Filled out from reference TRBV9 and TRBJ2-3, the complete variable domain reads DSGVTQTPKHLITATGQRVTLRCSPRSGDLSVYWYQQSLDQGLQFLIQYYNGEERAKGNILERFSAQQFPDLHSELNLSSLELGDSALYFCASSVGYPTGADTDTQYFGPGTRLTVL.

The chain has TRBV5-1 and TRBJ1-1, with 7 nucleotides matching TRBD1. Per the germline V gene, CDR1 is SGHRS and CDR2 is YFSETQ. The CDR3 covers 14 residues. V lost 6 bases, J lost 7 bases, and 12 bases stayed unmatched. CDR3 sequence (DNA): TGCGCCAGCAACCCGGATGGGCAGGGGGATGAAGCTTTCTTT. It encodes CASNPDGQGDEAFF.

This chain links TRBV6-5 with TRBJ2-1, with 7 bases matching TRBD2. J gave up 3 bases and V 5 bases, and 4 bases lay outside the gene matches. CDR3 size: 14 residues. Germline V gene data show CDR1 as MNHEY and CDR2 as SVGAGI. The CDR3 here is CASSPSGNYNEQFF. The CDR3 DNA is TGTGCCAGCAGTCCAAGCGGGAACTACAATGAGCAGTTCTTC.

The chain has TRBV6-1 and TRBJ2-1; 13 nucleotides line up with TRBD2. The germline V gene encodes CDR1 MNHNS and CDR2 SASEGT. The CDR3 is made up of 16 amino acids. V lost 4 bases to trimming and J lost 4 bases; unmatched junction nucleotides: 4. CDR3 in DNA: TGTGCCAGCAGTGGAAGACTAGCGGGAGGTTACAATGAGCAGTTCTTC. It specifies CASSGRLAGGYNEQFF.